What follows is one T cell receptor (beta chain) and its context. This clonotype was counted many times. Its antigen target is currently unknown. Base qualities are missing; no much larger clone stands one base away. This record belongs to a study of T-cell reconstitution after alpha-beta-depleted transplantation in children (dated by TCRdb to between 2015 and 2016). Regarding the complete study: T-cell immune reconstitution after TCRalphabeta/CD19-depleted allogeneic hematopoietic cell transplantation in children was quantitatively tracked in the study by means of TCR repertoire profiling.

The label giving this sample's treatment or condition can be read as: allogeneic hematopoietic cell transplantation with graft depleted of TCRalphabeta T cells and CD19 B cells. The transplant recipients were children given TCRalphabeta/CD19-depleted allogeneic hematopoietic cell grafts. Receptor libraries were prepared by PCR. Reads for this sample came from an Illumina HiSeq 2500. TCR libraries were prepared with molecular barcoding, using unique molecular identifiers to normalize TCRbeta repertoire quantification. TCRdb itself trimmed the public reads at Q25 with fastp, ran MiXCR and retained productive beta chains. Rows with one shared CDR3 protein collapse into an entry with the most common genes and DNA. Across this sample there are about 300,000 distinct CDR3 sequences, with over 9% seen only once. The biggest ten clones account for 7.5% of the sample. Beyond this particular receptor, the publication reports: In some patients, the high TCRbeta diversity seen at day 60 was put down to recipient T cells and intrathymic progenitors that had survived conditioning. Hyperexpanded clone frequencies declined over subsequent months; after one year, T-cell counts and TCRbeta diversity were mostly attributed to newly produced T cells. The apparently early alphabetaT-cell count recovery about two months after transplant was reportedly dependent on only several hundred rapidly expanded clones derived from non-depleted graft cells.

The CDR3 contains 14 residues, cysteine and phenylalanine counted. Only the CDR3 DNA stays, 42 bases, in frame from base 1. The V and J ends are trimmed by 7 bases and 4 bases, leaving 17 bases between them. The chain employs TRBV23-1 and TRBJ2-7, with the D call perhaps TRBD1 or TRBD2, as 5 bases match in each case. TRBV23-1 is an open reading frame whose function is uncertain. The sequencing used PBMCs, collected before TCRalphabeta/CD19-depleted stem cell transplant. The sequence was collected from a boy younger than two with acute myeloid leukemia, due to receive a stem cell transplant. The CDR3 reads as follows: CASTPGPSIYEQYF. The nucleotide sequence is given as TGCGCCAGCACCCCGGGACCCTCGATATACGAGCAGTACTTC.